This T cell receptor (beta chain) was profiled in a study of T cell changes during pregnancy in multiple sclerosis. V was cut by 5 bases and J by 3 bases, with 8 bases left in between. Per germline, CDR1 MRHNA and CDR2 SNTAGT. CDR3 size: 13 residues. The method was immunoSEQ multiplex PCR; TCRdb's version includes in-frame clones alone and lacks a portion of them. The profile covers around 61,000 clones, with approximately 90% appearing a single time and roughly 0.9% taken by the ten largest. The chain employs TRBV6-4 and TRBJ2-1; weak D call: TRBD1 (5 bases). This clonotype originated in a female donor in good health, enrolled as a control in a pregnancy study. This specimen was peripheral blood, taken in the first trimester of pregnancy. CDR3 protein: CASSLDSYNEQFF. In nucleotides, the CDR3 is TGTGCCAGCAGTTTAGACAGCTACAATGAGCAGTTCTTC.